The 19 T cell receptor beta chains in this list originate from one sample, sequenced in a study of blood T cell repertoires in COVID-19. Only in-frame clones appear in the TCRdb table, and some are missing; sequencing was by immunoSEQ multiplex PCR. The table lists 20,000 to 30,000 clones, roughly 83% of them singletons. The material sequenced was peripheral blood. Source of these receptors: a human donor in a cohort sampled during active COVID-19.

The chain employs TRBV10-2 and TRBJ2-1; no clear D. The CDR3 loop spans 13 amino acids. Germline V gene sequence: CDR1 WSHSY, CDR2 SAAADI. Trimming removed 4 bases at V and 3 bases at J, with 7 bases between. CDR3 sequence reads: CASSVRGYNEQFF. In DNA form, the CDR3 reads TGCGCCAGCAGTGTGCGAGGCTACAATGAGCAGTTCTTC.

In this sample, this clone turned up once. The chain uses TRBV5-1 and TRBJ1-2; 9 bases match TRBD1. With V trimmed by 7 bases and J by 8 bases, 12 bases remained unmatched. CDR3 length: 14 amino acids. Germline CDR1 SGHRS, CDR2 YFSETQ. In DNA form, the CDR3 reads TGCGCCAGCTCCCCAGGACAGGGGATTTTCGGCTACACCTTC. Amino acids: CASSPGQGIFGYTF.

The rearrangement links TRBV6-5 to TRBJ2-7; D is ambiguous. The CDR3 consists of 10 residues. Trimming took off 7 bases at V and 4 bases at J, with 5 bases between the two ends. Germline CDR1 MNHEY, CDR2 SVGAGI. The DNA for the CDR3 is TGTGCCAGCATCGGTTACGAGCAGTACTTC. Translation: CASIGYEQYF.

This chain joins TRBV6-5 and TRBJ2-7, with 9 bases identical to TRBD2. The CDR3 is 14 amino acids. V trimming: 2 bases; J trimming: 7 bases; junction bases outside the gene matches: 6. CDR1 and CDR2 (germline): MNHEY, SVGAGI. The CDR3 spells CASSYEREAREQYF. CDR3 sequence (DNA): TGTGCCAGCAGTTACGAGCGGGAGGCTAGGGAGCAGTACTTC.

This sequence joins TRBV10-2 and TRBJ1-2; D is possibly TRBD1 (6 bases). CDR1 is WSHSY and CDR2 is SAAADI in the germline V gene. CDR3 length: 15 amino acids. The V end lost 10 bases, the J end lost 0 bases, and 18 bases lay between the germline ends. CDR3 in amino acids: CATQSRGPANYGYTF. The CDR3 DNA sequence: TGCGCCACCCAGTCGCGGGGGCCAGCTAACTATGGCTACACCTTC.

This chain links TRBV6-1 with TRBJ1-5; no firm D call. This CDR3 comprises 14 residues. V was clipped by 2 bases and J by 7 bases, with 12 bases between them. Germline values: CDR1 MNHNS, CDR2 SASEGT. CDR3: CASSEPFSPQPQHF. As DNA, the CDR3 is TGTGCCAGCAGTGAACCCTTCTCTCCCCAGCCCCAGCATTTT.

The chain combines TRBV4-3 with TRBJ2-3; D gene unclear. Germline-derived CDR1 and CDR2 are LGHNA and YSLEER. V lost 0 bases, J lost 4 bases, and 8 bases lay in between. The CDR3 is 14 residues long. The CDR3 DNA reads TGCGCCAGCAGCCAAGATCCTCGAGCAGATACGCAGTATTTT. Protein sequence: CASSQDPRADTQYF.

The chain employs TRBV21-1 and TRBJ1-5; the table's D call, TRBD1, was not checked against the DNA. TRBV21-1 is recorded as a pseudogene. The CDR3 is 15 amino acids. The CDR3 nucleotides are TGTGCCAGCAAACGGGGACAGAGTAGCAATCAGCCCCAGCATTTT. Its translation: CASKRGQSSNQPQHF.

The chain couples TRBV14 to TRBJ2-3; 11 nucleotides match TRBD2. The CDR3 is 15 residues long. Germline V gives CDR1 SGHDN, CDR2 FVKESK. The V and J ends lost 5 bases and 4 bases, in that order; junction bases with no gene match: 5. The CDR3 is CASSAGTSGPDTQYF. In nucleotides, the CDR3 is TGTGCCAGCAGCGCCGGGACTAGCGGCCCAGATACGCAGTATTTT. Complete variable domain (other parts from reference TRBV14 and TRBJ2-3): EAGVTQFPSHSVIEKGQTVTLRCDPISGHDNLYWYRRVMGKEIKFLLHFVKESKQDESGMPNNRFLAERTGGTYSTLKVQPAELEDSGVYFCASSAGTSGPDTQYFGPGTRLTVL.

V usage is TRBV21-1 and J usage is TRBJ2-5; TRBD1, the table's D call, was not compared with the DNA. TRBV21-1 is given as a pseudogene. The CDR3 has 13 residues. The CDR3 bases are TGTGCCAGCAGCAGCAGGGACCAAGAGACCCAGTACTTC. It codes for CASSSRDQETQYF.

This clone was seen once. The chain employs TRBV5-1 and TRBJ2-3; TRBD1 matches 9 bases. The J segment lost 1 base and the V segment lost 0 bases, leaving 3 bases of the junction unmatched. CDR1 and CDR2 from the germline V gene are SGHRS and YFSETQ. This CDR3 is 16 amino acids long. The CDR3 nucleotides are TGCGCCAGCAGCTTGGGGGACAGGGAGGGCACAGATACGCAGTATTTT. It encodes CASSLGDREGTDTQYF.

The chain couples TRBV5-1 to TRBJ2-7; no clear D. The CDR3 loop spans 15 amino acids. Germline V gene sequence: CDR1 SGHRS, CDR2 YFSETQ. The V gene lost 4 bases and the J gene lost 2 bases, with 16 bases spanning the gap. DNA for the CDR3: TGCGCCAGCAGCACCCTTGTAAGAGTAGCCTACGAGCAGTACTTC. Its translation is CASSTLVRVAYEQYF.

In its sample, this clone was seen once. The chain joins TRBV3-1 (or the pseudogene TRBV3-2) to TRBJ2-5, with 9 nucleotides matching TRBD1. After removal of 10 bases from V and 2 bases from J, the junction contained 5 bases not matched to a gene. Germline CDR1 reads LGHDT; CDR2 reads YNNKEL (reference sequence). The CDR3 sequence is 13 residues long. Here the CDR3 reads CATRGQGQETQYF. The CDR3 DNA reads TGTGCCACCCGCGGACAGGGGCAAGAGACCCAGTACTTC.

This clone was counted a few times. The chain is built from TRBV6-2 or TRBV6-3 and TRBJ1-4; 8 nucleotides align to TRBD1. The germline V gene encodes CDR1 MNHEY and CDR2 SVGEGT. The CDR3 covers 18 residues. Unmatched junction bases numbered 16, after V lost 5 bases and J lost 5 bases. The CDR3 spells CASSITAGTGVNNEKLFF. The CDR3 DNA follows: TGTGCCAGCAGTATTACCGCCGGGACAGGCGTCAACAATGAAAAACTGTTTTTT.

The chain is built from TRBV12-3 or TRBV12-4 and TRBJ2-5; D is unclear. The CDR3 has 13 amino acids. The V and J ends lost 8 bases and 0 bases respectively, with 10 bases between them. CDR3 sequence (DNA): TGTGCCAGCGGCTTTTTGTACCAAGAGACCCAGTACTTC. Residues: CASGFLYQETQYF.

CDR3 region: CASRNHRDEQYF. For the CDR3, the DNA is TGTGCCAGCAGGAACCACAGGGACGAGCAGTACTTC. This chain uses TRBV11-2 with TRBJ2-7; D is perhaps TRBD1 (6 bases). The ends were cut back, 6 bases at V and 5 bases at J, with 11 bases in the middle. This CDR3 has 12 residues. Germline V gene data show CDR1 as SGHAT and CDR2 as FQNNGV.

The chain uses TRBV29-1 and TRBJ2-1; 10 nucleotides align to TRBD2. The CDR3 length is 15 residues. Germline V CDR1 and CDR2: SQVTM, ANQGSEA. The junction had 9 bases not matched to a gene; V was cut back by 2 bases and J by 8 bases. The CDR3 sequence: CSVELSGGALYEQFF. The CDR3 DNA is TGCAGCGTTGAATTGAGCGGGGGGGCTCTTTATGAGCAGTTCTTC.

The CDR3, as DNA: TGCAGCGTTGTATCGGGAAACACCATATATTTT. It specifies CSVVSGNTIYF. V is TRBV29-1 and J is TRBJ1-3; D gene unclear. The V end was cut by 4 bases, the J end by 4 bases, with 5 bases between. The CDR3 sequence is 11 residues long. Germline CDR1 reads SQVTM; CDR2 reads ANQGSEA.

The chain is built from TRBV7-9 and TRBJ2-5; a possible D gene is TRBD1 (6 bases). The CDR3 contains 15 residues. In germline, CDR1 is SEHNR, CDR2 FQNEAQ (reference sequence). V was trimmed by 5 bases and J by 5 bases, leaving 18 bases between them. The DNA for the CDR3 is TGTGCCAGCAGCCCAGCGGACACAGGGTACGAGACCCAGTACTTC. This codes for CASSPADTGYETQYF.